One T cell receptor (beta chain) is described in this entry. Its antigen is undetermined. The source of the sample is a study of T cell clonotyping in hematopoietic cell transplantation. Overall study results and limits: At the given depth, recipient repertoires were over 95% de novo clonotypes. No sorting was done, leaving CD4 and CD8 contributions mixed.

Using immunoSEQ multiplex PCR, the repertoire was profiled, and TCRdb retains in-frame clones only, with some absent. The sample yields about 41,000 clones, 95% seen once. Germline CDR1 is MNHEY and CDR2 is SMNVEV (reference sequence). The CDR3 covers 16 residues. The V end lost 5 bases, the J end lost 3 bases, and 17 bases lay between the germline ends. The sequencing input was peripheral blood mononuclear cells. The TCR was taken from a man aged 30-40 years in good health. Some clones in this sample may be carry-over from other donors' samples. The chain combines TRBV27 with TRBJ1-5; the D gene is possibly TRBD1 (5 bases). The CDR3 nucleotides read TGTGCCAGCAGTCGTGGGGCGGAACACCCCAATCAGCCCCAGCATTTT. Translated, it gives CASSRGAEHPNQPQHF.